The entry that follows covers one TCR beta chain sequence. Its antigen is currently unknown. CDR3 length: 14 residues. Trimming took off 5 bases at V and 0 bases at J, with 11 bases between the two ends. Germline CDR1 is SGHAT and CDR2 is FQDESV (reference sequence). The sample originates from a study of response to subunit inactivated influenza vaccine. General observations from the study: The authors offered the suggestion that each seasonal influenza vaccination recruits few new T cells.

TCRdb recomputed calls from the RT-PCR reads with MiXCR, one row per CDR3 protein. The sample has 550,000 to 800,000 distinct CDR3 sequences, roughly 14% seen once. The clonotype was recovered from a man in his fifties who received an inactivated influenza vaccine. The chain combines TRBV11-1 with TRBJ2-7; the D gene is possibly TRBD2 (5 bases). The sequencing here drew on PBMCs from blood, taken roughly 12 days after vaccination. The CDR3 DNA is TGTGCCAGCAGCCCCCGGGAAGTCTCCTACGAGCAGTACTTC. It is translated as CASSPREVSYEQYF.